This TCR beta chain was recovered during a study of vaccination effects on CD4 cells after COVID-19. Study-level background: Each person got two doses of an mRNA SARS-CoV-2 vaccine, BNT162b2 or mRNA-1273.

The assay was immunoSEQ multiplex PCR, and TCRdb's table has in-frame clones only and misses some. There are tens of thousands of clones in the sample; around 76% occur only once, and about 3% lies in the top ten. Before sequencing took place, the ViraFEST assay used viral peptide pools to expand antigen-specific CD4+ T cells. Isolating CD4+ T cells followed roughly ten days of culture. Vaccine recipients, nucleocapsid antibody negative, had no prior SARS-CoV-2 infection. For this clone: The antigen remains unidentified.

The source is a human donor who received a COVID-19 vaccine. This material consisted of CD4+ T cells from PBMCs cultured with HCoV-NL63 spike peptides, taken before COVID-19 vaccination.

CDR3 loop: CASSIAMGGGPQHF. CDR3 nucleotide sequence: TGTGCCAGTAGTATAGCGATGGGGGGTGGGCCCCAGCATTTT. This rearrangement joins TRBV19 to TRBJ1-5, with D maybe TRBD1 (5 bases). V was pared by 1 base and J by 9 bases, with 13 bases between. Germline lookup yields CDR1 LNHDA and CDR2 SQIVND (reference sequence). The CDR3 has 14 residues.